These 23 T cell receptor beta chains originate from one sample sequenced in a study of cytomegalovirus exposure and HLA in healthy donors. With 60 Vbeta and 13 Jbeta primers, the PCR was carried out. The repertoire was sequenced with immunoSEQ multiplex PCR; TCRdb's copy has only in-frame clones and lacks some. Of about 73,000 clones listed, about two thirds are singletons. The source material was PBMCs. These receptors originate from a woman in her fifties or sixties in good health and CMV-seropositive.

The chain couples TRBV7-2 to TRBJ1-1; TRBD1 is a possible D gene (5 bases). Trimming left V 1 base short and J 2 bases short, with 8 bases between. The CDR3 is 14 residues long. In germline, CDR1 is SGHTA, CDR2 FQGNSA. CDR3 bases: TGTGCCAGCAGCTTAGAGGACACTAACACTGAAGCTTTCTTT. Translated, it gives CASSLEDTNTEAFF.

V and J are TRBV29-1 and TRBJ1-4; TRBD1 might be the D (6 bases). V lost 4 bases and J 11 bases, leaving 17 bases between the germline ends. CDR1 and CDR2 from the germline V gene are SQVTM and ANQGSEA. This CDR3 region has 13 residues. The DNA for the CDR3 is TGCAGCGTTGTGGGGGCAGCCAGCGGTAAACTGTTTTTT. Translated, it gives CSVVGAASGKLFF.

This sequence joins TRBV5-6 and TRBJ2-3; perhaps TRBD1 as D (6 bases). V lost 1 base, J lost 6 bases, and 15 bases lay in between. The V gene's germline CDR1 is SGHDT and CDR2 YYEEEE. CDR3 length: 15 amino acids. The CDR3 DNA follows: TGTGCCAGCAGCTTGAGGACCGACCAGGGGGATACGCAGTATTTT. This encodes CASSLRTDQGDTQYF.

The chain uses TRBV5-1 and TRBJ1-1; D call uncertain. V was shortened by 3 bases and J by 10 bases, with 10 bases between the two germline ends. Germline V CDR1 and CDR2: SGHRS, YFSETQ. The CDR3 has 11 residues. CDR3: CASSSLGGAFF. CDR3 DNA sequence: TGCGCCAGCAGCTCTCTAGGCGGAGCTTTCTTT.

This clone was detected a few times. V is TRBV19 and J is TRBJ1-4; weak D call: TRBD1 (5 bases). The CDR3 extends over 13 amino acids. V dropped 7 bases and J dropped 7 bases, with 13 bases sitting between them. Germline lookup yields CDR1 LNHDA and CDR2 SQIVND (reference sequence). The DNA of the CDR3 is TGTGCCAGTATGAAGGGGCGCGGTGAAAAACTGTTTTTT. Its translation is CASMKGRGEKLFF.

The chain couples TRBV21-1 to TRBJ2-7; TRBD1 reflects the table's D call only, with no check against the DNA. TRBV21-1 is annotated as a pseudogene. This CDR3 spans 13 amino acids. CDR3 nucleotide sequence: TGTGCCAGCCTAAATGGCAGGGCCCACGAGCAGTACGTC. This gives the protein CASLNGRAHEQYV.

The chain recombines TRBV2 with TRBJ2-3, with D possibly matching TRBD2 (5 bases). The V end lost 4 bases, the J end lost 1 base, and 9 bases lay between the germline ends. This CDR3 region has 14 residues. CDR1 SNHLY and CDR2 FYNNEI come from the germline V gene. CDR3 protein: CASSVEGGTDTQYF. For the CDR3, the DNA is TGTGCCAGCAGTGTTGAGGGCGGCACAGATACGCAGTATTTT. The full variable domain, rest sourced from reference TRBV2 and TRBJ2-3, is EPEVTQTPSHQVTQMGQEVILRCVPISNHLYFYWYRQILGQKVEFLVSFYNNEISEKSEIFDDQFSVERPDGSNFTLKIRSTKLEDSAMYFCASSVEGGTDTQYFGPGTRLTVL.

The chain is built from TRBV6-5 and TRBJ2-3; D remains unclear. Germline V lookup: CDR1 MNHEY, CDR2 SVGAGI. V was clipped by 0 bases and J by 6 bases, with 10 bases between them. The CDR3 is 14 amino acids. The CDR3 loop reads CASSYSKKEDTQYF. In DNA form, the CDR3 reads TGTGCCAGCAGTTACTCGAAGAAGGAGGATACGCAGTATTTT.

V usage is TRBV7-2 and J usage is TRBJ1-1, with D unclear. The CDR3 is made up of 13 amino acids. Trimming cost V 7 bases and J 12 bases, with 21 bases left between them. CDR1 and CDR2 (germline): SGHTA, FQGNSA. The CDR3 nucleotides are TGTGCCAGCAACACCCTGGGCCCACTCGTACCTTTCTTT. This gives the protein CASNTLGPLVPFF.

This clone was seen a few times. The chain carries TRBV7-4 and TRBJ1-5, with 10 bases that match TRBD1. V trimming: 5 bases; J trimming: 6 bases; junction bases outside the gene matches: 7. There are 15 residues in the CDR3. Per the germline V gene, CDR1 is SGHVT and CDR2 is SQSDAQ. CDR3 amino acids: CASSSPRTGGQPQHF. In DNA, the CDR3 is TGTGCCAGCAGCAGTCCCCGGACAGGGGGTCAGCCCCAGCATTTT.

The CDR3 nucleotides read TGTGCCAGCAGCGGCAAAGGGCACCGGGGTGAAAAACTGTTTTTT. Translating it yields CASSGKGHRGEKLFF. The chain uses TRBV9 and TRBJ1-4; D is uncertain. V lost 3 bases, J lost 7 bases, and 16 bases lay in between. CDR3 size: 15 residues. Germline loops: CDR1 SGDLS, CDR2 YYNGEE.

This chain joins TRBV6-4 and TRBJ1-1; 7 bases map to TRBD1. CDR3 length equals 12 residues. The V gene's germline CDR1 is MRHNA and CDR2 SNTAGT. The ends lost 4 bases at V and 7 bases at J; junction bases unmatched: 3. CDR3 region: CASSGHRGEAFF. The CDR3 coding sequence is TGTGCCAGCAGTGGGCACAGGGGTGAAGCTTTCTTT.

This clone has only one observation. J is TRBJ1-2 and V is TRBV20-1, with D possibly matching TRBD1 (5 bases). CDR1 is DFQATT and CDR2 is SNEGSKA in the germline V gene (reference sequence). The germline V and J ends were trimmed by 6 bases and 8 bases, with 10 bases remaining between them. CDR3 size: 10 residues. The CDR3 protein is CSASGEGYTF. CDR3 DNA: TGCAGTGCATCGGGGGAAGGCTACACCTTC.

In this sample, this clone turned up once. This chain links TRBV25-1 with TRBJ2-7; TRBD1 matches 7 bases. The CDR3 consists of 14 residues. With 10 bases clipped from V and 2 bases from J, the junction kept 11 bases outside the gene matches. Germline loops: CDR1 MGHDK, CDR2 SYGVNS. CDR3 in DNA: TGTGCCACAGCAGGGGGTCCGGTCCCCTACGAGCAGTACTTC. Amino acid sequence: CATAGGPVPYEQYF.

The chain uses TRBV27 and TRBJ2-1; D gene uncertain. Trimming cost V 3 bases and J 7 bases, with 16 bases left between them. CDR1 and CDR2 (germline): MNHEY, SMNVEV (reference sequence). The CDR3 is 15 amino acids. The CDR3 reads CASSLRHGPRNEQFF. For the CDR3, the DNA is TGTGCCAGCAGTTTGAGACACGGCCCCCGTAATGAGCAGTTCTTC.

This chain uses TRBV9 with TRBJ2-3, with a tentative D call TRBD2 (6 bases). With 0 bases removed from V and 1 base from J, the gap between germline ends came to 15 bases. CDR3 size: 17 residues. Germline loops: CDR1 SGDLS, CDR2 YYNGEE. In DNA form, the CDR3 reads TGTGCCAGCAGCGTAGATATTGGGACTCAGGGCACAGATACGCAGTATTTT. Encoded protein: CASSVDIGTQGTDTQYF.

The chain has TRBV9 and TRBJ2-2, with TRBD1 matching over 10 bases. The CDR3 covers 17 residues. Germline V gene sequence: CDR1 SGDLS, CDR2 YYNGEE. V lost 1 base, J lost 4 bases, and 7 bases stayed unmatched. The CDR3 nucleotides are TGTGCCAGCAGCGTAAGAGGGACAGGGGTCGGCACCGGGGAGCTGTTTTTT. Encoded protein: CASSVRGTGVGTGELFF.

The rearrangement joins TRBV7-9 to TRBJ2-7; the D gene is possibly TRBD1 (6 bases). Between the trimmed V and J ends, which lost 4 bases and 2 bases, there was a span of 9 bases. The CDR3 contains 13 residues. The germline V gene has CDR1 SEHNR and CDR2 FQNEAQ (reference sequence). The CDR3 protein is CASSYRTAYEQYF. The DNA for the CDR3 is TGTGCCAGCAGCTATCGGACAGCCTACGAGCAGTACTTC.

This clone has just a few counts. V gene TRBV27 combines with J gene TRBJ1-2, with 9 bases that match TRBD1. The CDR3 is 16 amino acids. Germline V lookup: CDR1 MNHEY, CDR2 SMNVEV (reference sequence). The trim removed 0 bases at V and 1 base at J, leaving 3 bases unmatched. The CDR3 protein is CASSLSPDRGNYGYTF. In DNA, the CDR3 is TGTGCCAGCAGTTTATCGCCGGACAGGGGTAACTATGGCTACACCTTC.

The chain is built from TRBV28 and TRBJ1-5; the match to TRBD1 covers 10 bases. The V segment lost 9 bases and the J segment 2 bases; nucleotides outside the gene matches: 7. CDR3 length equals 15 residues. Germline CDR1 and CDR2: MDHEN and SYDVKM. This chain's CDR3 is CASVDRGRRNQPQHF. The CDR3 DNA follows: TGTGCCAGTGTCGACAGGGGGCGGCGCAATCAGCCCCAGCATTTT.

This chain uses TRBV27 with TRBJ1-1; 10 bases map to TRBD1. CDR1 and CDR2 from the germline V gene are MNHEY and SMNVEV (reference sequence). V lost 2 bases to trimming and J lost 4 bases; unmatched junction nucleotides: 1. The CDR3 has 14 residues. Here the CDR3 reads CASSLRTGGTEAFF. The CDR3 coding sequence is TGTGCCAGCAGTTTAAGGACAGGGGGCACTGAAGCTTTCTTT.

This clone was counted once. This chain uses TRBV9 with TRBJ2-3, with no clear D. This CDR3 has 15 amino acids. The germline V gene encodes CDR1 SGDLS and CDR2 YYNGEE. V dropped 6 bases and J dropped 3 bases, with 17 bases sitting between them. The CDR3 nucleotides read TGTGCCAGCACCCGTTCGGGTGTTGAGACAGATACGCAGTATTTT. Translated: CASTRSGVETDTQYF.

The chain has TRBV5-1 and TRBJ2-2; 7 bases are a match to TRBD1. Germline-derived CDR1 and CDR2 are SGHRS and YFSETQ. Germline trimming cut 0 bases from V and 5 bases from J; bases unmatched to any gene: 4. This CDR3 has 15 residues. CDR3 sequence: CASSLATGETGELFF. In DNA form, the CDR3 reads TGCGCCAGCAGCTTGGCTACAGGGGAAACCGGGGAGCTGTTTTTT.